The rows below give T cell receptor beta chains drawn from one sample of a study of technical replicates of blood from a handful of donors. Libraries were prepared by immunoSEQ multiplex PCR; TCRdb keeps only in-frame clonotypes and omits some of them. The sample carries some 66,000 clones, around nine tenths recorded once. Sequenced: PBMCs. The receptor set was obtained from a human donor in good health. Some clones in this sample may be carry-over from other donors' samples. Each CDR3 is given with its conserved first and last residue. A D gene is named only where the DNA matches it firmly.

>15|TRBV6-6|TRBD2|TRBJ2-7
TGTGCCAACAATCTGACTAGCGGCTTCCCCTACGAGCAGTACTTC
CANNLTSGFPYEQYF
>12|TRBV4-1|NA|TRBJ2-1
TGCGCCAGCAGCAAACCGGGAAATGAGCAGTTCTTC
CASSKPGNEQFF
>14|TRBV7-2|TRBD2|TRBJ2-7
TGTGCCAGCAGCTTAGGGACTAGCTCATTGGAGCAGTACTTC
CASSLGTSSLEQYF
>17|TRBV7-9|TRBD1|TRBJ2-2
TGTGCCAGCAGCTTAGCAAAACAGGGGGCCGCCACCGGGGAGCTGTTTTTT
CASSLAKQGAATGELFF
>15|TRBV7-9|NA|TRBJ2-7
TGTGCCAGCAGCTTAGCGGCCGGCACGACATACGAGCAGTACTTC
CASSLAAGTTYEQYF
>16|TRBV10-3|TRBD1|TRBJ2-1
TGTGCCATCAGTCCCAGGGGGCAAACCCCCTCCAATGAGCAGTTCTTC
CAISPRGQTPSNEQFF
>14|TRBV2|TRBD2|TRBJ2-3
TGTGCCAGCAGAGGGAGGGCCATGGCAGATACGCAGTATTTT
CASRGRAMADTQYF
>15|TRBV7-2|NA|TRBJ2-3
TGTGCCAGCAGCTTTTCCGTGAGAAGCACAGATACGCAGTATTTT
CASSFSVRSTDTQYF
>12|TRBV25-1|NA|TRBJ2-2
TGTGCCAGCAGTGACCGCACCGGGGAGCTGTTTTTT
CASSDRTGELFF
>14|TRBV2|TRBD2|TRBJ2-1
TGTGCCAGCAGCGGGACTAGCGGGGGAAATGAGCAGTTCTTC
CASSGTSGGNEQFF